Given below is one T cell receptor beta chain in context. Its matching antigen is unknown. Germline loops: CDR1 MNHNY, CDR2 SVGAGI (reference sequence). V dropped 5 bases and J dropped 6; count of bases not matched to a gene: 8. The CDR3 has 14 residues. The assay was immunoSEQ multiplex PCR, and TCRdb's table has in-frame clones only and misses some. The table lists about 79,000 clones, approximately 94% of them singletons. The data were taken from a study of cytomegalovirus exposure and HLA in healthy donors. General study results and limits: Cytomegalovirus status, reportedly, was diagnosed with high specificity and sensitivity by the classifier.

This receptor was identified in a woman aged 25 to 39 in good health and CMV-seronegative. Specimen: PBMCs. The chain has TRBV6-6 and TRBJ1-2, with 8 bases lining up with TRBD1. CDR3 nucleotide sequence: TGTGCCAGCAGTGGCCCCGTGACAGGGGATGGCTACACCTTC. This translates into CASSGPVTGDGYTF.